This T cell receptor beta chain comes out of a study of identifying expanded T cells in peripheral blood. Study-wide points: Over approximately two and four weeks, about 15 and 18 clones changed, versus more than 1 between replicates. Variance in clone template counts between approximately two-week samples significantly increased with total template count across all healthy donors.

The germline V and J ends were trimmed by 0 bases and 0 bases, with 7 bases remaining between them. Per the germline V gene, CDR1 is LGHNA and CDR2 is YSLEER. This CDR3 region has 15 residues. Healthy donors had no documented immune events, such as infections, while sampled. A remark on this clone: Its specificity is not known.

Data came from immunoSEQ multiplex PCR; TCRdb stores just in-frame clones and leaves some out. This table has around 85,000 clones, roughly 90% appearing once. This TCR was sampled from a person aged 18-70 years in good health. Sequenced: blood. This chain uses TRBV4-3 with TRBJ2-3; perhaps D is TRBD1 or TRBD2 (5 bases each). The CDR3 here is CASSQEWDSTDTQYF. The CDR3 region has the DNA TGCGCCAGCAGCCAAGAGTGGGACAGCACAGATACGCAGTATTTT.